The 25 T cell receptor beta chains listed next were all sequenced from one sample in a study of blood T cell repertoires in COVID-19. Sequenced by immunoSEQ multiplex PCR; TCRdb stores in-frame clones only, minus some. The sample lists over 130,000 clones, 70% to 90% seen once, with just under 3% in the top ten. Specimen: peripheral blood. The receptors come from a middle-aged man with acute or convalescent COVID-19.

J is TRBJ1-1 and V is TRBV5-5; 9 nucleotides agree with TRBD1. J lost 7 bases, V lost 4 bases, and 8 bases had no gene match. Germline CDR1 is SGHKS and CDR2 is YYEKEE (reference sequence). CDR3 length equals 14 residues. The CDR3 sequence: CASSLTGGQLEAFF. The CDR3 DNA follows: TGTGCCAGCAGCCTAACAGGGGGCCAACTTGAAGCTTTCTTT.

A few counts support this clone. The chain uses TRBV11-1 and TRBJ2-1; 8 nucleotides match TRBD2. Germline loops: CDR1 SGHAT, CDR2 FQDESV (reference sequence). The junction had 0 bases not matched to a gene; V was cut back by 1 base and J by 4 bases. The CDR3 covers 14 residues. CDR3 nucleotides: TGTGCCAGCAGCTTAGGACTAGCGTACAATGAGCAGTTCTTC. Its translation: CASSLGLAYNEQFF.

The chain links TRBV5-6 to TRBJ2-3; weak D call: TRBD2 (5 bases). Germline V CDR1 and CDR2: SGHDT, YYEEEE. The CDR3 has 16 residues. V lost 0 bases and J lost 3, with 14 bases in between. The CDR3 DNA reads TGTGCCAGCAGCTTGGAAGAGGGATGGAGGACAGATACGCAGTATTTT. Amino acid sequence: CASSLEEGWRTDTQYF.

The rearrangement joins TRBV20-1 to TRBJ1-2, with unresolved D. In germline, CDR1 is DFQATT, CDR2 SNEGSKA (reference sequence). The CDR3 is 11 amino acids. Deletions cut 2 bases from V and 6 bases from J, with 7 bases between. CDR3 sequence (DNA): TGCAGTGCTAGAAATCGGGATGGCTACACCTTC. It translates to CSARNRDGYTF.

The chain recombines TRBV14 with TRBJ2-1; perhaps TRBD2 as D (6 bases). Germline CDR1 reads SGHDN; CDR2 reads FVKESK. V lost 0 bases and J 13 bases, leaving 19 bases between the germline ends. CDR3 length equals 15 residues. The CDR3 reads CASSQDPRGTDRQFF. In DNA, the CDR3 is TGTGCCAGCAGCCAAGATCCCCGGGGGACGGACCGACAGTTCTTC.

J is TRBJ1-5 and V is TRBV24-1, with a weak D call TRBD1 (6 bases). Germline values: CDR1 KGHDR, CDR2 SFDVKD. The CDR3 is made up of 14 amino acids. V lost 5 bases and J 1 base, leaving 8 bases between the germline ends. In nucleotides, the CDR3 is TGTGCCACCAGTGTCAGGGGAAGCAATCAGCCCCAGCATTTT. It yields the protein CATSVRGSNQPQHF.

The V call is TRBV12-5, the J call TRBJ2-5, with TRBD2 matching 9 bases. The CDR3 is made up of 16 amino acids. Trimming at V came to 0 bases and at J to 4 bases, leaving 6 bases not matched to a gene. Germline V CDR1 and CDR2: LGHNT, FRNRAP. The CDR3 sequence: CASGLVPYSGGETQYF. CDR3 nucleotides: TGTGCTAGTGGTTTGGTCCCTTATAGCGGGGGAGAGACCCAGTACTTC.

This rearrangement joins TRBV19 to TRBJ1-1; D is ambiguous. This CDR3 has 13 amino acids. V lost 6 bases and J lost 2, with 10 bases in between. Germline lookup yields CDR1 LNHDA and CDR2 SQIVND (reference sequence). The CDR3: CASRVNSNTEAFF. Written as DNA, the CDR3 is TGTGCCAGTAGGGTGAACTCTAACACTGAAGCTTTCTTT.

The chain is built from TRBV19 and TRBJ1-6; no clear D. This CDR3 contains 11 residues. The germline gives CDR1 LNHDA, CDR2 SQIVND (reference sequence). V was clipped by 1 base and J by 12 bases, with 4 bases between them. The CDR3 sequence: CASSIGGPLHF. CDR3 DNA: TGTGCCAGTAGTATAGGAGGACCCCTCCACTTT.

This chain uses TRBV7-8 with TRBJ2-7; TRBD2 aligns across 11 bases. This CDR3 has 16 amino acids. The germline V gene encodes CDR1 SGHVS and CDR2 FQNEAQ. V lost 2 bases, J lost 3 bases, and 6 bases stayed unmatched. The CDR3 region is CASSLSGLAGGYEQYF. The DNA for the CDR3 is TGTGCCAGCAGCTTAAGCGGGCTAGCGGGAGGCTACGAGCAGTACTTC.

The chain combines TRBV2 with TRBJ2-3, with 16 bases fitting TRBD2. V was pared by 5 bases and J by 4 bases, with 9 bases of the junction left unmatched. Germline CDR1 and CDR2: SNHLY and FYNNEI. CDR3 length equals 18 residues. Here the CDR3 DNA reads TGTGCCAGCAGTATGGGGACTAGCGGGAGGGCCCTCGCAGATACGCAGTATTTT. Translating gives CASSMGTSGRALADTQYF.

This chain uses TRBV5-4 with TRBJ2-3, with TRBD2 as a possible D gene (5 bases). The CDR3 extends over 18 amino acids. The germline gives CDR1 SGHNT, CDR2 YYREEE (reference sequence). With 0 bases removed from V and 2 bases from J, the gap between germline ends came to 19 bases. The CDR3 DNA sequence: TGTGCCAGCAGCTTGGGGGTAGGGCTAGCTCACCTCACAGATACGCAGTATTTT. Protein: CASSLGVGLAHLTDTQYF.

The V gene is TRBV2, the J gene TRBJ1-5; perhaps TRBD1 as D (6 bases). Trimming shortened V by 2 bases and J by 7 bases, and 15 bases separated the two germline ends. In germline, CDR1 is SNHLY, CDR2 FYNNEI. This CDR3 comprises 15 residues. The CDR3 here is CASSERTGRVQPQHF. DNA of the CDR3: TGTGCCAGCAGTGAACGTACAGGGAGGGTCCAGCCCCAGCATTTT.

The chain is built from TRBV2 and TRBJ1-5, with D uncertain. From germline, CDR1 is SNHLY and CDR2 FYNNEI. Deletions cut 3 bases from V and 4 bases from J, with 10 bases between. CDR3 length equals 14 residues. CDR3 protein: CASSERVRNQPQHF. The CDR3 DNA follows: TGTGCCAGCAGTGAGAGAGTCAGGAATCAGCCCCAGCATTTT.

J is TRBJ1-2 and V is TRBV19; D remains unclear. CDR1 LNHDA and CDR2 SQIVND come from the germline V gene (reference sequence). V lost 6 bases and J lost 8, with 4 bases in between. The CDR3 runs 9 residues. The CDR3 DNA reads TGTGCCAGTAGGGGCGGCTACACCTTC. This gives the protein CASRGGYTF.

V gene TRBV12-5 combines with J gene TRBJ1-2; 7 bases align to TRBD1. The V segment lost 1 base and the J segment 4 bases; nucleotides outside the gene matches: 6. This CDR3 is 15 amino acids long. Germline loops: CDR1 LGHNT, CDR2 FRNRAP. CDR3 bases: TGTGCTAGTGGTTTGGATATAACAGGGGTCTATGGCTACACCTTC. This sequence encodes CASGLDITGVYGYTF.

This rearrangement joins TRBV6-4 to TRBJ1-4; D unresolved. This CDR3 is built from 18 residues. Germline-derived CDR1 and CDR2 are MRHNA and SNTAGT. The V end was cut by 9 bases, the J end by 0 bases, with 23 bases between. CDR3 sequence: CASLSVAVVDSTNEKLFF. CDR3 nucleotide sequence: TGTGCCAGTTTATCGGTAGCTGTCGTCGACTCAACTAATGAAAAACTGTTTTTT.

J is TRBJ2-1 and V is TRBV7-6, with 14 bases identical to TRBD2. Germline V gene lookup returns CDR1 SGHVS and CDR2 FNYEAQ. The CDR3 runs 15 residues. V shed 3 bases and J 9 bases; nucleotides not matched to a gene: 4. The CDR3 loop reads CASSFGTSGRGEQFF. The CDR3 bases are TGTGCCAGCAGCTTCGGGACTAGCGGGAGAGGTGAGCAGTTCTTC. Using reference TRBV7-6 and TRBJ2-1 for the parts outside the CDR3, the full variable domain is GAGVSQSPRYKVTKRGQDVALRCDPISGHVSLYWYRQALGQGPEFLTYFNYEAQQDKSGLPNDRFSAERPEGSISTLTIQRTEQRDSAMYRCASSFGTSGRGEQFFGPGTRLTVL.

The CDR3 DNA sequence: TGTGCCAGCAACCTCGTAGGACTAGCGGGAAATGAGCAGTTCTTC. Protein sequence: CASNLVGLAGNEQFF. The rearrangement uses TRBV28 and TRBJ2-1; the match to TRBD2 covers 12 bases. Per the germline V gene, CDR1 is MDHEN and CDR2 is SYDVKM. This CDR3 contains 15 residues. Trimming at V came to 7 bases and at J to 7 bases, leaving 8 bases not matched to a gene.

The chain couples TRBV30 to TRBJ1-5, with D perhaps matching TRBD1 (5 bases). CDR1 is GTSNPN, CDR2 SVGIG, per germline (reference sequence). CDR3 length: 17 amino acids. V was shortened by 4 bases and J by 0 bases, with 19 bases between the two germline ends. CDR3 coding DNA: TGTGCCTGGACCCTCAAGGGGCGGCTTTATAGCAATCAGCCCCAGCATTTT. It translates to CAWTLKGRLYSNQPQHF.

In its sample, this clone was seen once. The chain employs TRBV18 and TRBJ1-3; 10 bases agree with TRBD1. Unmatched junction bases numbered 2, after V lost 3 bases and J lost 0 bases. This CDR3 comprises 16 residues. Germline assignment: CDR1 KGHSH and CDR2 LQKENI. The CDR3 nucleotides read TGTGCCAGCTCACCCGGGACAGGGGACTCTGGAAACACCATATATTTT. Amino acid sequence: CASSPGTGDSGNTIYF.

The chain joins TRBV19 to TRBJ2-1; 8 bases match TRBD2. CDR3 length: 13 amino acids. The ends lost 6 bases at V and 5 bases at J; junction bases unmatched: 3. The germline V gene encodes CDR1 LNHDA and CDR2 SQIVND (reference sequence). CDR3 in amino acids: CASRISGDNEQFF. The DNA of the CDR3 is TGTGCCAGTAGGATTAGCGGGGACAATGAGCAGTTCTTC. Filled out from reference TRBV19 and TRBJ2-1, the complete variable domain reads DGGITQSPKYLFRKEGQNVTLSCEQNLNHDAMYWYRQDPGQGLRLIYYSQIVNDFQKGDIAEGYSVSREKKESFPLTVTSAQKNPTAFYLCASRISGDNEQFFGPGTRLTVL.

The chain links TRBV18 to TRBJ2-7; a weak D match, TRBD2 (5 bases). The CDR3 is 15 residues long. V was pared by 3 bases and J by 0 bases, with 12 bases between. The germline V gene encodes CDR1 KGHSH and CDR2 LQKENI. The DNA of the CDR3 is TGTGCCAGCTCACCGAGGGTCCAAGCCTCCTACGAGCAGTACTTC. It yields the protein CASSPRVQASYEQYF.

This clone was counted many times. The V and J genes are TRBV7-9 and TRBJ1-4; possibly TRBD1 for D (6 bases). Trimming took off 3 bases at V and 7 bases at J, with 18 bases between the two ends. Germline values: CDR1 SEHNR, CDR2 FQNEAQ (reference sequence). There are 16 residues in the CDR3. This CDR3 is CASSLGDRPGGEKLFF. Here the CDR3 DNA reads TGTGCCAGCAGCTTGGGTGACAGGCCGGGCGGTGAAAAACTGTTTTTT.

This clone was found once. The V and J genes are TRBV2 and TRBJ1-1, with no clear D. V was trimmed by 2 bases and J by 3 bases, leaving 10 bases between them. Germline V gene data show CDR1 as SNHLY and CDR2 as FYNNEI. This CDR3 contains 14 residues. The CDR3 loop reads CASSEIDGDTEAFF. The CDR3 nucleotides read TGTGCCAGCAGTGAAATAGACGGAGACACTGAAGCTTTCTTT.